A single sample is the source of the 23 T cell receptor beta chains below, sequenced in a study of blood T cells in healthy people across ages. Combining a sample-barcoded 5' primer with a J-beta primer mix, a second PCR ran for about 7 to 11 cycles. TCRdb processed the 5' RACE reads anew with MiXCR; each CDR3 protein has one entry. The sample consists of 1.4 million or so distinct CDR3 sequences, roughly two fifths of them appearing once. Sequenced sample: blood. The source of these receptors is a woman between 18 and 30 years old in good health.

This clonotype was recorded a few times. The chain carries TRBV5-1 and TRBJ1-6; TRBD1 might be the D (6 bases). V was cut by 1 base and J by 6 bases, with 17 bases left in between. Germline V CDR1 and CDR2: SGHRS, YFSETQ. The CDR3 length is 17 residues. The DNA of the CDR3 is TGCGCCAGCAGCTTGTTGCCGGGGGCAGCAATTAATTCACCCCTCCACTTT. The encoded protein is CASSLLPGAAINSPLHF.

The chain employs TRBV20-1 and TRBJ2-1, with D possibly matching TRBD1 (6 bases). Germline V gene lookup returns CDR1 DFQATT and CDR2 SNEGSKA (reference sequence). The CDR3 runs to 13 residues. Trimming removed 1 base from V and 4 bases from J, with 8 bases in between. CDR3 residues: CSARADRYNEQFF. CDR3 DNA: TGCAGTGCTAGAGCGGACAGATACAATGAGCAGTTCTTC.

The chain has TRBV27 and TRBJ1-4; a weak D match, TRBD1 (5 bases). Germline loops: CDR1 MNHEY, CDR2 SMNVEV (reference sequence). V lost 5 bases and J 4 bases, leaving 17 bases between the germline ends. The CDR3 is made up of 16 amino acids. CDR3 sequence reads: CASSPRWGTGNEKLFF. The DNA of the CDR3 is TGTGCCAGCAGTCCCCGATGGGGGACTGGTAATGAAAAACTGTTTTTT.

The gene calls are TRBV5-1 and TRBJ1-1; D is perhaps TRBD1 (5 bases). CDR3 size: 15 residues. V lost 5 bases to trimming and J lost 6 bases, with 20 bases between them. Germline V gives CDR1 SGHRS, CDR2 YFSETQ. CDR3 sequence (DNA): TGCGCCAGCAGACCTTCAGGGTCCTGGTTGGCTGAAGCTTTCTTT. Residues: CASRPSGSWLAEAFF.

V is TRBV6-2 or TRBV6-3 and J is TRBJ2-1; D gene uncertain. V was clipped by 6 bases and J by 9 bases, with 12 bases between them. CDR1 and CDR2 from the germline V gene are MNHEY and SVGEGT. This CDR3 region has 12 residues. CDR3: CASRDQAREQFF. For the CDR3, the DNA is TGTGCCAGCAGAGACCAGGCTCGTGAGCAGTTCTTC.

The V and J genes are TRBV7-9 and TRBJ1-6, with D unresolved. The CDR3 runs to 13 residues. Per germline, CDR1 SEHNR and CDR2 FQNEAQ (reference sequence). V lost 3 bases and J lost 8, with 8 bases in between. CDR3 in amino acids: CASSFNEYSPLHF. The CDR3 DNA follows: TGTGCCAGCAGCTTCAATGAATATTCACCCCTCCACTTT. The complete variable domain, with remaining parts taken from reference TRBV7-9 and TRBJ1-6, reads DTGVSQNPRHKITKRGQNVTFRCDPISEHNRLYWYRQTLGQGPEFLTYFQNEAQLEKSRLLSDRFSAERPKGSFSTLEIQRTEQGDSAMYLCASSFNEYSPLHFGNGTRLTVT.

The CDR3 here is CASSLGHAQNSPLHF. CDR3 in DNA: TGTGCCAGCAGCTTAGGCCACGCCCAAAATTCACCCCTCCACTTT. The chain joins TRBV13 to TRBJ1-6; D not certain. Germline V CDR1 and CDR2: PRHDT, FYEKMQ (reference sequence). V lost 0 bases, J lost 7 bases, and 10 bases lay in between. This CDR3 is built from 15 residues. The full variable domain, completed using reference TRBV13 and TRBJ1-6, is AAGVIQSPRHLIKEKRETATLKCYPIPRHDTVYWYQQGPGQDPQFLISFYEKMQSDKGSIPDRFSAQQFSDYHSELNMSSLELGDSALYFCASSLGHAQNSPLHFGNGTRLTVT.

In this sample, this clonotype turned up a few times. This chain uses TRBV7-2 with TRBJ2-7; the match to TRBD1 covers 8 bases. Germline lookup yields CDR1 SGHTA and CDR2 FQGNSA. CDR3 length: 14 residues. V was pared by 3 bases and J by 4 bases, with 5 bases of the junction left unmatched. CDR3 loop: CASSLPDREYEQYF. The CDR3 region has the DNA TGTGCCAGCAGCTTGCCGGACAGGGAATACGAGCAGTACTTC.

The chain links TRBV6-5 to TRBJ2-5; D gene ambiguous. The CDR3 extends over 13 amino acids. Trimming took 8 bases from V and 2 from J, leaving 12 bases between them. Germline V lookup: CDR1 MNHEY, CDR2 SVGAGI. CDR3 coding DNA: TGTGCCAGCGCCGGTAGCCTGCAAGAGACCCAGTACTTC. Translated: CASAGSLQETQYF.

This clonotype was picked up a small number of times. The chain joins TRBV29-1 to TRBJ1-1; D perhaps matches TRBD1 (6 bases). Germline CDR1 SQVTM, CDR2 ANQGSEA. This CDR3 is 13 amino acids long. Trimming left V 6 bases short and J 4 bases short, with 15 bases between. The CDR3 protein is CSVQTGFVTEAFF. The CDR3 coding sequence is TGCAGCGTCCAAACAGGGTTTGTCACTGAAGCTTTCTTT. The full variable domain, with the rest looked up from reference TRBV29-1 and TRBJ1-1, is SAVISQKPSRDICQRGTSLTIQCQVDSQVTMMFWYRQQPGQSLTLIATANQGSEATYESGFVIDKFPISRPNLTFSTLTVSNMSPEDSSIYLCSVQTGFVTEAFFGQGTRLTVV.

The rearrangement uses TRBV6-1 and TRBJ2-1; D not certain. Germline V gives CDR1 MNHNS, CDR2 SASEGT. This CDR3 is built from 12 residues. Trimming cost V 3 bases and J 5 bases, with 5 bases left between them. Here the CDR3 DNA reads TGTGCCAGCAGTGAGCACGACAATGAGCAGTTCTTC. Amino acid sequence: CASSEHDNEQFF.

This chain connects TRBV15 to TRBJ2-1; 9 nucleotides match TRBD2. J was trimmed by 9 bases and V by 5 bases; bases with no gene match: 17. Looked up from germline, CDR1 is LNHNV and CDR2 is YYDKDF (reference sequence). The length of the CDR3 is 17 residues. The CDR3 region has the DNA TGTGCCACCAGCTCTTGGACTAGCGTCGGGCTCATCGGTGAGCAGTTCTTC. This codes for CATSSWTSVGLIGEQFF.

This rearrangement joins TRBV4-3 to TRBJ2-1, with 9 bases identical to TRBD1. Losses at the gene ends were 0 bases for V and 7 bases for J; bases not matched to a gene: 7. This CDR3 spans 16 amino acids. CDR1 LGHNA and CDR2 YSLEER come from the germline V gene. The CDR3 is CASSQDGTGYGNEQFF. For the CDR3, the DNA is TGCGCCAGCAGCCAAGACGGGACAGGGTATGGGAATGAGCAGTTCTTC.

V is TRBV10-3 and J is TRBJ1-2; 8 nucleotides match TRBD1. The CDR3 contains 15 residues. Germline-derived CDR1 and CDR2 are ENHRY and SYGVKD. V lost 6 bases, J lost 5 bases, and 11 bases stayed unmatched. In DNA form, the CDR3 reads TGTGCCATCAGGCCGGGGGGGGACAGGCCTTATGGCTACACCTTC. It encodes CAIRPGGDRPYGYTF.

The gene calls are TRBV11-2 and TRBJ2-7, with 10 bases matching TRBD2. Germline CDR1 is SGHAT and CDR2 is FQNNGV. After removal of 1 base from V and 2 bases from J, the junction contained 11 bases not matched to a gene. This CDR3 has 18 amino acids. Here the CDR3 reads CASSLGWGSGGTPYEQYF. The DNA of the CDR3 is TGTGCCAGCAGCTTAGGTTGGGGTAGCGGGGGGACCCCCTACGAGCAGTACTTC.

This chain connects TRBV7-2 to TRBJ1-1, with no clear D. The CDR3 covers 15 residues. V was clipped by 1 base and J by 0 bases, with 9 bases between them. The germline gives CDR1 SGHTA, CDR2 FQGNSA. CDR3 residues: CASSLGTAMNTEAFF. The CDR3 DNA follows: TGTGCCAGCAGCTTAGGTACGGCCATGAACACTGAAGCTTTCTTT.

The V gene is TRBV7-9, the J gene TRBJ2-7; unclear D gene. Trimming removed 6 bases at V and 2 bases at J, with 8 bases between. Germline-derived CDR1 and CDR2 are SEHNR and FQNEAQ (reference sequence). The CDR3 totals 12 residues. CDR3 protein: CASSISTYEQYF. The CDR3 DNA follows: TGTGCCAGCAGTATAAGCACCTACGAGCAGTACTTC.

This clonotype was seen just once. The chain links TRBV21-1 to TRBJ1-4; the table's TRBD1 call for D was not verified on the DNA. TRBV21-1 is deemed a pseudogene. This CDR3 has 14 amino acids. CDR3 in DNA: TGTGCCAGCAGCTCCCACTCGGTTGTCCTACGGCGGTTTTTT. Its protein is CASSSHSVVLRRFF.

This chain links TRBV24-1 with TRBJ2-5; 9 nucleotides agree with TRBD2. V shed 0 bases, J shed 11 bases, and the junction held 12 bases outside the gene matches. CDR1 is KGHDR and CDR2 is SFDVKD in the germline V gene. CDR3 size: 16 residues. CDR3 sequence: CATSDLGSGRGNEQYF. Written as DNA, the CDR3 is TGTGCCACCAGTGATTTGGGTAGCGGGAGAGGTAATGAGCAGTACTTC.

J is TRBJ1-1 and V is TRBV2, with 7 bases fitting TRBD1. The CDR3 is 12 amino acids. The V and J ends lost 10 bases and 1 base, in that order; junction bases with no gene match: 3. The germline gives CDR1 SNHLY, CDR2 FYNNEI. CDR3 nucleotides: TGTGCCAAGAGACAGGGGAACACTGAAGCTTTCTTT. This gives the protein CAKRQGNTEAFF.

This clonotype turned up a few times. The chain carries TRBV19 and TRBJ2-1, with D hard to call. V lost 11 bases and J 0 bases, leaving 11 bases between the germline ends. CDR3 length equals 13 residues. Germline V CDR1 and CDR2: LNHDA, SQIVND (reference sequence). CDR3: CACMESSYNEQFF. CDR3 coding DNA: TGTGCCTGCATGGAGAGCTCCTACAATGAGCAGTTCTTC.

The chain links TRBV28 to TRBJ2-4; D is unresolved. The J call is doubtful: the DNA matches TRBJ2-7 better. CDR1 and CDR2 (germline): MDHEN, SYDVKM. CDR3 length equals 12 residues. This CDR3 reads CASSFRMDEQYF. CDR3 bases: TGTGCCAGCAGTTTCAGGATGGACGAGCAGTACTTC.

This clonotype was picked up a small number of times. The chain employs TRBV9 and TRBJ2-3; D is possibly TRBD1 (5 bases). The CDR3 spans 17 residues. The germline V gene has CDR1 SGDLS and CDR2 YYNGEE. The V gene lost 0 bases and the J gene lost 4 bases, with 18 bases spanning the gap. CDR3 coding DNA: TGTGCCAGCAGCGTAGGGGTCGGCAGGGTTAGTTCAGATACGCAGTATTTT. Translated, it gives CASSVGVGRVSSDTQYF.